Sequencing of this T cell receptor (beta chain) was carried out in a study of shared clonotypes between healthy human individuals. About the study: CD8 memory received one plate per donor, CD8 naive two, CD4 memory three and CD4 naive three.

For this clone: The antigen remains unidentified. Other DNA sequences of this sample code for an identical CDR3.

Overall study results and limits: Relative to memory subsets, naive subsets generally showed larger estimated richness.

Deep-level assay runs were performed. In the authors' methods: From ImmunoSEQ came sequences covering only the junction and carrying no quality scores, so filtering differed. The protocol was immunoSEQ multiplex PCR, while the TCRdb copy is restricted to in-frame clones and leaves out a portion. That table is the source of V, J and clone size, and D and trimming were worked out from the DNA. The sample has a few million clones, 90% to 95% seen once. Germline V gene sequence: CDR1 SNHLY, CDR2 FYNNEI. The CDR3 runs 12 residues. V lost 6 bases to trimming and J lost 5 bases; unmatched junction nucleotides: 3.

This sequence joins TRBV2 and TRBJ2-5; 7 bases line up with TRBD1. The clonotype comes from a man aged 18 to 35 in good health. Sequenced: naive CD4+ T cells sorted from blood. Subset specified: CD45RA+ positively selected. The CDR3 spells CASRGGGETQYF. In DNA form, the CDR3 reads TGTGCCAGCAGAGGGGGCGGTGAGACCCAGTACTTC.